This T cell receptor (beta chain) is from a study of T cells in Graves' hyperthyroidism and ophthalmopathy. CDR1 and CDR2 (germline): GTSNPN, SVGIG (reference sequence). Trimming stripped 5 bases from V and 1 base from J, with 8 bases between. There are 13 residues in the CDR3. This clonotype was seen at least ten times. The antigen is undetermined. General study findings and limits: Median prediction lead before ophthalmopathy onset was 5 to 7.5 months with the model.

RNA transcripts yielded amplified TCR beta CDR3 regions. A set of HTBI primers served as the primers for a first-round RT-PCR of the TCR CDR3. Via MiXCR, TCRdb re-called the multiplex PCR reads, giving one row per CDR3 protein. Altogether 600,000 or so distinct CDR3 sequences are present, approximately 15% being singletons, with the ten largest covering approximately 12%. What was sequenced was blood. The source of this sequence is a woman between 50 and 59 years old with Graves' ophthalmopathy. This chain joins TRBV30 and TRBJ2-2, with a tentative D call TRBD2 (5 bases). The CDR3 nucleotides are TGTGCCTGGTTTCGGGAGAACACCGGGGAGCTGTTTTTT. Amino acids: CAWFRENTGELFF.